These 19 T cell receptor beta chains came from one sample sequenced in a study of a mutant IDH1 vaccine in newly diagnosed glioma. For these receptors, no antigen is known. The time point: week 5, during vaccination. The content of each vaccine dose was 300 ug of mutant IDH1 20-mer peptide, and topical imiquimod accompanied it. Sequenced by immunoSEQ multiplex PCR; TCRdb stores in-frame clones only, minus some. The table includes about 36,000 clones, around 81% detected once. Specimen: PBMCs, collected from a glioma patient whose treatment included an IDH1 peptide vaccine. The receptors come from a man between 45 and 60 years old with glioma.

V gene TRBV19 combines with J gene TRBJ1-2, with D tentatively TRBD1 (6 bases). Germline V gene lookup returns CDR1 LNHDA and CDR2 SQIVND (reference sequence). The V end lost 8 bases, the J end lost 8 bases, and 21 bases lay between the germline ends. The CDR3 covers 14 residues. CDR3 loop: CASFKQGKSGGYTF. The DNA for the CDR3 is TGTGCCAGTTTCAAGCAGGGGAAATCGGGAGGCTACACCTTC.

The chain combines TRBV19 with TRBJ1-2; 7 nucleotides agree with TRBD1. The CDR3 is 15 amino acids. Germline CDR1 LNHDA, CDR2 SQIVND (reference sequence). J was trimmed by 6 bases and V by 4 bases; bases with no gene match: 11. The CDR3 here is CASSTSGEGQHGYTF. CDR3 coding DNA: TGTGCCAGTAGTACAAGCGGGGAGGGACAGCATGGCTACACCTTC.

The V call is TRBV25-1, the J call TRBJ2-3; D is unresolved. Germline V gene data show CDR1 as MGHDK and CDR2 as SYGVNS. Trimming removed 2 bases at V and 6 bases at J, with 12 bases between. The CDR3 is 14 residues long. The CDR3 is CASSEGRAPDTQYF. The CDR3 nucleotides are TGTGCCAGCAGTGAAGGGCGAGCTCCGGATACGCAGTATTTT.

The chain combines TRBV28 with TRBJ2-1; 13 nucleotides agree with TRBD2. After removal of 6 bases from V and 12 bases from J, the junction contained 8 bases not matched to a gene. The CDR3 spans 14 residues. CDR1 MDHEN and CDR2 SYDVKM come from the germline V gene. CDR3 in amino acids: CASRGGLAGRRQFF. In DNA form, the CDR3 reads TGTGCCAGCAGGGGGGGACTAGCGGGGAGGCGGCAGTTCTTC. Together with reference TRBV28 and TRBJ2-1, the CDR3 gives the full variable domain: DVKVTQSSRYLVKRTGEKVFLECVQDMDHENMFWYRQDPGLGLRLIYFSYDVKMKEKGDIPEGYSVSREKKERFSLILESASTNQTSMYLCASRGGLAGRRQFFGPGTRLTVL.

This chain joins TRBV6-7 and TRBJ2-7; possibly TRBD1 or TRBD2 for D (5 bases each). TRBV6-7 is reported as an ORF; its role is uncertain. The CDR3 is made up of 16 amino acids. Trimming shortened V by 4 bases and J by 7 bases, and 23 bases separated the two germline ends. CDR3 nucleotide sequence: TGTGCCAGCAGTTCCCCCCCCCAGTTTTGGGGGTGGGAGCAGTACTTC. Translation: CASSSPPQFWGWEQYF.

This clone has a single count. The chain uses TRBV10-3 and TRBJ2-2, with D tentatively TRBD1 (5 bases). Germline V CDR1 and CDR2: ENHRY, SYGVKD. V was shortened by 0 bases and J by 4 bases, with 15 bases between the two germline ends. The CDR3 has 17 amino acids. CDR3 region: CAISESTRQTGTGELFF. In DNA, the CDR3 is TGTGCCATCAGTGAGTCGACTCGACAAACAGGCACCGGGGAGCTGTTTTTT.

This chain connects TRBV7-2 to TRBJ1-4; D is possibly TRBD1 (6 bases). The germline V and J ends were trimmed by 6 bases and 3 bases, with 17 bases remaining between them. The CDR3 contains 16 residues. From germline, CDR1 is SGHTA and CDR2 FQGNSA. The CDR3 is CASRKEGGLANEKLFF. Written as DNA, the CDR3 is TGTGCCAGCAGAAAAGAGGGGGGCTTGGCTAATGAAAAACTGTTTTTT.

Written as DNA, the CDR3 is TGTGCCATCAGTGAAGGACAGGGGGGCACAGATACGCAGTATTTT. Its protein product is CAISEGQGGTDTQYF. This chain joins TRBV10-3 and TRBJ2-3; 10 nucleotides line up with TRBD1. V dropped 3 bases and J dropped 1; count of bases not matched to a gene: 1. This CDR3 contains 15 residues. The germline V gene has CDR1 ENHRY and CDR2 SYGVKD.

This clone has just a few counts. The genes are TRBV6-5 and TRBJ1-2; 7 positions match TRBD1. Germline-derived CDR1 and CDR2 are MNHEY and SVGAGI. The CDR3 is made up of 14 amino acids. V was clipped by 5 bases and J by 5 bases; unmatched bases: 8. In nucleotides, the CDR3 is TGTGCCAGCAGTCGCCGGACAGGTGGTTATGGCTACACCTTC. It encodes CASSRRTGGYGYTF.

The rearrangement links TRBV5-4 to TRBJ1-1; maybe TRBD1 (6 bases). This CDR3 region has 13 residues. From germline, CDR1 is SGHNT and CDR2 YYREEE (reference sequence). V was clipped by 1 base and J by 7 bases, with 11 bases between them. CDR3 nucleotide sequence: TGTGCCAGCAGCTTGACAGGGCAAATTGAAGCTTTCTTT. Its protein product is CASSLTGQIEAFF.

The rearrangement uses TRBV2 and TRBJ2-2; the D call may be TRBD1 or TRBD2 (5 bases each). Germline V lookup: CDR1 SNHLY, CDR2 FYNNEI. The V and J ends lost 6 bases and 7 bases respectively, with 12 bases between them. This CDR3 has 13 amino acids. In DNA form, the CDR3 reads TGTGCCAGCAGGCCGGGGCCGGACGGGGAGCTGTTTTTT. This sequence encodes CASRPGPDGELFF.

This clone appeared once. This chain uses TRBV15 with TRBJ2-3, with D perhaps TRBD1 or TRBD2 (5 bases each). Trimming took off 6 bases at V and 7 bases at J, with 14 bases between the two ends. Germline CDR1 reads LNHNV; CDR2 reads YYDKDF (reference sequence). There are 13 residues in the CDR3. CDR3 residues: CATRWGSTHTQYF. Written as DNA, the CDR3 is TGTGCCACCAGATGGGGGTCCACCCATACGCAGTATTTT.

On this clone: A read error may account for a junction end that differs from germline. The chain combines TRBV6-1 with TRBJ2-5, with D uncertain. The V gene's germline CDR1 is MNHNS and CDR2 SASEGT. CDR3 length equals 12 residues. CDR3 region: CASSEPQVTQYF. The CDR3, as DNA: TGTGCCAGCAGTGAGCCCCAAGTGACCCAGTACTTC.

This chain connects TRBV9 to TRBJ2-2; TRBD1 matches 7 bases. This CDR3 has 15 amino acids. From germline, CDR1 is SGDLS and CDR2 YYNGEE. J lost 4 bases, V lost 3 bases, and 6 bases had no gene match. DNA for the CDR3: TGTGCCAGCAGCGCTTCGACAGGGATCACCGGGGAGCTGTTTTTT. Protein: CASSASTGITGELFF.

The chain carries TRBV4-1 and TRBJ1-5, with 7 bases aligning to TRBD1. The length of the CDR3 is 16 residues. The V gene's germline CDR1 is MGHRA and CDR2 YSYEKL. V shed 0 bases and J 9 bases; nucleotides not matched to a gene: 11. CDR3 region: CASSQDIGQAMPPQHF. The CDR3 DNA reads TGCGCCAGCAGCCAAGATATTGGACAGGCCATGCCGCCCCAGCATTTT.

This chain connects TRBV2 to TRBJ2-3; D might be TRBD2 (5 bases). Trimming removed 11 bases at V and 1 base at J, with 16 bases between. Per the germline V gene, CDR1 is SNHLY and CDR2 is FYNNEI. The CDR3 is made up of 14 amino acids. The CDR3 sequence is CAASPRAGTDTQYF. The CDR3 DNA reads TGTGCCGCCTCGCCGAGGGCTGGCACAGATACGCAGTATTTT.

This chain joins TRBV2 and TRBJ2-7; D is ambiguous. The CDR3 totals 13 residues. Trimming took 3 bases from V and 6 from J, leaving 12 bases between them. The germline V gene encodes CDR1 SNHLY and CDR2 FYNNEI. As DNA, the CDR3 is TGTGCCAGCAGTGACGGGCAGGCTCGCGAGCAGTACTTC. Translating it yields CASSDGQAREQYF.

The chain recombines TRBV27 with TRBJ2-7; D may be TRBD1 (6 bases). The CDR3 has 16 amino acids. Germline V gives CDR1 MNHEY, CDR2 SMNVEV (reference sequence). V shed 4 bases and J shed 0 bases, with 16 bases lying between them. The CDR3 spells CASSSLAGAPSYEQYF. The CDR3 DNA is TGTGCCAGCAGTTCTTTAGCAGGGGCCCCCTCCTACGAGCAGTACTTC.

This chain links TRBV6-5 with TRBJ1-4, with a tentative D call TRBD1 (5 bases). Between the trimmed V and J ends, which lost 6 bases and 4 bases, there was a span of 12 bases. The CDR3 runs to 14 residues. The V gene's germline CDR1 is MNHEY and CDR2 SVGAGI. In nucleotides, the CDR3 is TGTGCCAGCAGGCCGTGGGGGGATAATGAAAAACTGTTTTTT. It encodes CASRPWGDNEKLFF.